The source of this T cell receptor (beta chain) is a study of early T cells in non-severe SARS-CoV-2 infection. The trim removed 8 bases at V and 5 bases at J, leaving 2 bases unmatched. The CDR3 is made up of 12 amino acids. In this sample, this clonotype turned up many times. TCRdb passed the 5' RACE reads through MiXCR, listing each CDR3 protein once. This sample has roughly 80,000 distinct CDR3 sequences, with over 9% found just once. The source is an adult who was a healthcare worker with PCR-confirmed SARS-CoV-2 infection or an uninfected control (not recorded which). Sequences were obtained from whole blood. The chain combines TRBV12-3 or TRBV12-4 with TRBJ2-2; 7 bases align to TRBD2. CDR3 coding DNA: TGTGCCAGCGCAGCGGGGACCGGGGAGCTGTTTTTT. Translated, it gives CASAAGTGELFF.